This T cell receptor beta chain was profiled in a study of cytomegalovirus exposure and HLA in healthy donors. Assay used: immunoSEQ multiplex PCR; TCRdb lists only in-frame clones, some missing. The data hold about 150,000 clones, with approximately 86% observed a single time. Germline loops: CDR1 KGHSH, CDR2 LQKENI. Trimming cost V 4 bases and J 7 bases, with 14 bases left between them. This CDR3 has 14 amino acids. The TCR was taken from a human donor in good health. The J gene is TRBJ1-5, the V gene TRBV18; a weak D match, TRBD1 (6 bases). The material sequenced was PBMCs. The CDR3 nucleotides read TGTGCCAGCTCACAGTACAAGACAGGACAGCCCCAGCATTTT. This encodes CASSQYKTGQPQHF.